This TCR beta chain was sequenced for a study of technical replicates of blood from several donors. The germline gives CDR1 SEHNR, CDR2 FQNEAQ (reference sequence). Trimming took 3 bases from V and 6 from J; bases not matched to a gene: 4. The CDR3 has 13 amino acids. TCRdb keeps only in-frame clones here, not all; method: immunoSEQ multiplex PCR. The sample has over 85,000 clones; around 96% are singletons. Sequencing was done on a sample of T cells isolated from PBMCs. The receptor's source is a human donor in good health. V and J are TRBV7-9 and TRBJ1-2; 7 nucleotides align to TRBD1. CDR3 in DNA: TGTGCCAGCAGCTTGGACAGGAATAATGGCTACACCTTC. Its protein is CASSLDRNNGYTF.